The 15 T cell receptor beta chains presented below share a single source sample, sequenced in a study of blood T cell repertoires in COVID-19. Libraries were prepared by immunoSEQ multiplex PCR; TCRdb keeps only in-frame clonotypes and omits some of them. The profile shows approximately 50,000 clones, around 88% of them singletons. Sequencing input: peripheral blood. Every receptor here comes from a human donor in a cohort sampled during active COVID-19.

J is TRBJ2-1 and V is TRBV11-2; D is unclear. The germline CDR1 and CDR2 sequences are SGHAT and FQNNGV. V was pared by 3 bases and J by 0 bases, with 6 bases between. The CDR3 is 14 amino acids. This CDR3 is CASSFASSYNEQFF. The CDR3 DNA reads TGTGCCAGCAGCTTCGCTAGCTCCTACAATGAGCAGTTCTTC.

The chain employs TRBV6-5 and TRBJ2-5, with TRBD2 matching over 7 bases. Germline V gene sequence: CDR1 MNHEY, CDR2 SVGAGI. Trimming took 3 bases from V and 2 from J; bases not matched to a gene: 9. This CDR3 spans 16 amino acids. This CDR3 reads CASSYSGGLLQETQYF. The CDR3 coding sequence is TGTGCCAGCAGTTATTCGGGGGGTTTGCTACAAGAGACCCAGTACTTC.

The genes are TRBV6-5 and TRBJ2-5; 9 bases are shared with TRBD1. The V gene's germline CDR1 is MNHEY and CDR2 SVGAGI. J gave up 3 bases and V 6 bases, and 5 bases lay outside the gene matches. The CDR3 is 14 amino acids. CDR3 bases: TGTGCCAGCAGCGGGGACAGGGTAAAAGAGACCCAGTACTTC. Translated: CASSGDRVKETQYF.

This chain links TRBV10-3 with TRBJ1-2, with TRBD1 identical over 7 bases. The trim removed 2 bases at V and 1 base at J, leaving 7 bases unmatched. CDR1 ENHRY and CDR2 SYGVKD come from the germline V gene. This CDR3 has 16 amino acids. This CDR3 reads CAISEQAGGLNYGYTF. The CDR3 region has the DNA TGTGCCATCAGTGAGCAGGCAGGGGGACTTAACTATGGCTACACCTTC.

The table lists this clone with a count of one. The chain has TRBV6-5 and TRBJ1-2; 7 nucleotides line up with TRBD1. CDR1 is MNHEY and CDR2 is SVGAGI in the germline V gene. V shed 2 bases, J shed 6 bases, and the junction held 3 bases outside the gene matches. CDR3 length: 13 residues. CDR3: CASSYRGPDGYTF. In nucleotides, the CDR3 is TGTGCCAGCAGTTACAGGGGGCCCGATGGCTACACCTTC.

The V and J genes are TRBV7-3 and TRBJ2-3, with TRBD2 as a possible D gene (6 bases). There are 15 residues in the CDR3. Trimming cost V 3 bases and J 2 bases, with 12 bases left between them. CDR1 SGHTA and CDR2 FQGTGA come from the germline V gene. The CDR3 loop reads CASSFGRGHTDTQYF. The CDR3 DNA reads as TGTGCCAGCAGCTTTGGGCGGGGCCACACAGATACGCAGTATTTT. The variable domain in full, completed from reference TRBV7-3 and TRBJ2-3, reads GAGVSQTPSNKVTEKGKYVELRCDPISGHTALYWYRQSLGQGPEFLIYFQGTGAADDSGLPNDRFFAVRPEGSVSTLKIQRTERGDSAVYLCASSFGRGHTDTQYFGPGTRLTVL.

The rearrangement links TRBV18 to TRBJ1-2, with D possibly matching TRBD1 (5 bases). With 3 bases removed from V and 7 bases from J, the gap between germline ends came to 12 bases. This CDR3 is 13 amino acids long. Germline V gives CDR1 KGHSH, CDR2 LQKENI. CDR3 amino acids: CASSPESGGGYTF. In DNA form, the CDR3 reads TGTGCCAGCTCACCTGAATCGGGGGGTGGCTACACCTTC.

The rearrangement joins TRBV28 to TRBJ2-7; TRBD1 agrees at 9 bases. The CDR3 extends over 15 amino acids. CDR1 and CDR2 from the germline V gene are MDHEN and SYDVKM. Germline trimming cut 0 bases from V and 2 bases from J; bases unmatched to any gene: 2. The CDR3 region is CASSLWTGGAYEQYF. CDR3 DNA: TGTGCCAGCAGTTTATGGACAGGGGGGGCCTACGAGCAGTACTTC.

The chain is built from TRBV7-9 and TRBJ2-1; TRBD2 is a possible D gene (6 bases). Trimming removed 2 bases at V and 12 bases at J, with 8 bases between. Germline V gene data show CDR1 as SEHNR and CDR2 as FQNEAQ (reference sequence). The CDR3 totals 11 residues. The CDR3 loop reads CASSLLGGQFF. Written as DNA, the CDR3 is TGTGCCAGCAGCTTACTGGGGGGGCAGTTCTTC.

This chain uses TRBV5-4 with TRBJ2-1; 7 positions match TRBD1. With V trimmed by 7 bases and J by 8 bases, 15 bases remained unmatched. Germline V gene lookup returns CDR1 SGHNT and CDR2 YYREEE (reference sequence). CDR3 size: 15 residues. DNA for the CDR3: TGTGCCAGCGGCCAGGTCCTGTACGACAGGGATGAGCAGTTCTTC. Translated: CASGQVLYDRDEQFF. The complete variable domain, with remaining parts taken from reference TRBV5-4 and TRBJ2-1, reads ETGVTQSPTHLIKTRGQQVTLRCSSQSGHNTVSWYQQALGQGPQFIFQYYREEENGRGNFPPRFSGLQFPNYSSELNVNALELDDSALYLCASGQVLYDRDEQFFGPGTRLTVL.

The genes are TRBV19 and TRBJ2-7, with TRBD2 matching 8 bases. Germline CDR1 LNHDA, CDR2 SQIVND (reference sequence). Trimming took 10 bases from V and 6 from J; bases not matched to a gene: 11. CDR3 length equals 13 residues. The CDR3 protein is CATRGGGRREQYF. The DNA of the CDR3 is TGTGCCACCCGGGGGGGCGGAAGGCGCGAGCAGTACTTC.

This sequence joins TRBV11-2 and TRBJ1-2; the match to TRBD1 covers 9 bases. CDR3 size: 15 residues. Germline CDR1 and CDR2: SGHAT and FQNNGV. Trimming cost V 4 bases and J 5 bases; bases outside gene matches: 8. The CDR3 loop is CASSSVRGQGYGYTF. The CDR3 coding sequence is TGTGCCAGCAGCTCCGTCCGGGGACAGGGTTATGGCTACACCTTC.

This sequence joins TRBV5-4 and TRBJ2-4; 8 bases map to TRBD1. V lost 0 bases to trimming and J lost 7 bases; unmatched junction nucleotides: 6. CDR1 and CDR2 (germline): SGHNT, YYREEE (reference sequence). There are 15 residues in the CDR3. In DNA, the CDR3 is TGTGCCAGCAGCTTGGGAAGTGACAGGGGCAACATTCAGTACTTC. Protein: CASSLGSDRGNIQYF.

The rearrangement joins TRBV11-1 to TRBJ1-6; perhaps TRBD1 as D (5 bases). The CDR3 runs 12 residues. CDR1 and CDR2 (germline): SGHAT, FQDESV (reference sequence). The ends were cut back, 5 bases at V and 11 bases at J, with 10 bases in the middle. CDR3 region: CASSLSGAPLHF. CDR3 nucleotide sequence: TGTGCCAGCAGCCTTTCGGGGGCACCCCTCCACTTT. Drawing the rest from reference TRBV11-1 and TRBJ1-6, the complete variable domain is EAEVAQSPRYKITEKSQAVAFWCDPISGHATLYWYRQILGQGPELLVQFQDESVVDDSQLPKDRFSAERLKGVDSTLKIQPAELGDSAMYLCASSLSGAPLHFGNGTRLTVT.

This clone was counted a single time. The gene calls are TRBV3-1 (or the pseudogene TRBV3-2) and TRBJ2-7; weak D call: TRBD1 (6 bases). Per germline, CDR1 LGHDT and CDR2 YNNKEL (reference sequence). Trimming left V 3 bases short and J 2 bases short, with 14 bases between. The CDR3 runs to 15 residues. CDR3 protein: CASSHGAGETYEQYF. In DNA, the CDR3 is TGTGCCAGCAGCCACGGGGCAGGGGAGACCTACGAGCAGTACTTC.